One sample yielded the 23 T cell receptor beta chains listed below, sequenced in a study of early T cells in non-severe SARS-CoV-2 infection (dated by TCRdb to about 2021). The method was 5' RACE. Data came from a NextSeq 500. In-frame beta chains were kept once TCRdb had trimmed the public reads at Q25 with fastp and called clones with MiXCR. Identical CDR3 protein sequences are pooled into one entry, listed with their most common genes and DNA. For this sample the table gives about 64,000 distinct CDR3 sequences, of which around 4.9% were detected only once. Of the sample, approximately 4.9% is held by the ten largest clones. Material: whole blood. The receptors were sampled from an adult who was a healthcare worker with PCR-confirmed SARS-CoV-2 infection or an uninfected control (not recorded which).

CDR3 loop: CASSTTPAGGGYTF. CDR3 nucleotides: TGTGCCAGCAGCACAACACCGGCAGGGGGAGGCTACACCTTC. This chain uses TRBV11-2 with TRBJ1-2, with 7 bases fitting TRBD1. The CDR3 has 14 residues. Germline V gene lookup returns CDR1 SGHAT and CDR2 FQNNGV. V shed 5 bases and J 8 bases; nucleotides not matched to a gene: 11.

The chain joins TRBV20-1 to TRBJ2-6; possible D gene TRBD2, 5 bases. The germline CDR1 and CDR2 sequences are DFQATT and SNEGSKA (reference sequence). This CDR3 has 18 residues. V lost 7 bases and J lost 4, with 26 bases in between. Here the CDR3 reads CSVRSSLRRRSGANVLTF. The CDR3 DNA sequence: TGCAGTGTGAGGTCCAGCCTCAGGAGGAGATCCGGGGCCAACGTCCTGACTTTC.

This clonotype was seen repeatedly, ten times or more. The CDR3 region is CASSLVWRASPYNEQFF. Written as DNA, the CDR3 is TGTGCCAGCAGTTTAGTATGGCGGGCGTCCCCCTACAATGAGCAGTTCTTC. V and J are TRBV12-3 or TRBV12-4 and TRBJ2-1; maybe TRBD2 (5 bases). The CDR3 runs to 17 residues. Trimming left V 1 base short and J 2 bases short, with 15 bases between.

The CDR3 nucleotides read TGTGCCAGCAGTTTTAGCGGGGGCACAGATACGCAGTATTTT. Protein sequence: CASSFSGGTDTQYF. The J gene is TRBJ2-3, the V gene TRBV7-3, with 8 bases that match TRBD2. Germline CDR1 SGHTA, CDR2 FQGTGA. The junction had 3 bases not matched to a gene; V was cut back by 6 bases and J by 1 base. The CDR3 is made up of 14 amino acids.

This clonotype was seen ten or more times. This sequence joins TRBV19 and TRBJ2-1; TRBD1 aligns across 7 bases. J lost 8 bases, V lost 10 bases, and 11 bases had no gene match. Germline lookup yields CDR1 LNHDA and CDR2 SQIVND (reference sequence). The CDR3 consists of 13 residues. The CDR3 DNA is TGTGCCACGGAGGACAGGATTGCAGATGAGCAGTTCTTC. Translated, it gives CATEDRIADEQFF.

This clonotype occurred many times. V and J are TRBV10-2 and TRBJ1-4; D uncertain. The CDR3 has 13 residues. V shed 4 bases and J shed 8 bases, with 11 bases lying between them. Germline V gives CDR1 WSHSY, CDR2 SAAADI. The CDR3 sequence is CASSVGPREKLFF. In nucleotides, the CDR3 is TGCGCCAGCAGTGTCGGCCCGCGGGAAAAACTGTTTTTT.

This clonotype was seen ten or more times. The CDR3 region is CASSFTGTPIDEQFF. The CDR3 nucleotides read TGCGCCAGCAGCTTCACCGGGACCCCCATTGATGAGCAGTTCTTC. The chain links TRBV5-1 to TRBJ2-1; D is possibly TRBD1 or TRBD2 (5 bases each). The CDR3 loop spans 15 amino acids. The germline V and J ends were trimmed by 2 bases and 8 bases, with 17 bases remaining between them. The germline CDR1 and CDR2 sequences are SGHRS and YFSETQ.

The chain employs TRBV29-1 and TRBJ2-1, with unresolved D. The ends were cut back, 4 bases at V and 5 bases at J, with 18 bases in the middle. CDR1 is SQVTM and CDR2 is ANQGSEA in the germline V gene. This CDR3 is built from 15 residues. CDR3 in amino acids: CSVAPRDWNHNEQFF. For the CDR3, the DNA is TGCAGCGTTGCACCTCGTGATTGGAATCACAATGAGCAGTTCTTC.

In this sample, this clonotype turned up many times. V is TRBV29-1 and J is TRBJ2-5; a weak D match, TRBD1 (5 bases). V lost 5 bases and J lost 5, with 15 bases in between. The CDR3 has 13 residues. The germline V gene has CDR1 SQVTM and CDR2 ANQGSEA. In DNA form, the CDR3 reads TGCAGCGTTAGAGCAGGGCCCGGTGAGACCCAGTACTTC. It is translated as CSVRAGPGETQYF.

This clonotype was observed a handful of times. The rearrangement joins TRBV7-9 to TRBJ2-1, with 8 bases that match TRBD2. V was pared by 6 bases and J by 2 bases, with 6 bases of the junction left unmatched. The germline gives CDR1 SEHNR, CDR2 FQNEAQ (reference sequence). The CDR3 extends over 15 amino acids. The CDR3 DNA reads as TGTGCCAGCAGGTTACTAGCGGAGGCCTACAATGAGCAGTTCTTC. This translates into CASRLLAEAYNEQFF.

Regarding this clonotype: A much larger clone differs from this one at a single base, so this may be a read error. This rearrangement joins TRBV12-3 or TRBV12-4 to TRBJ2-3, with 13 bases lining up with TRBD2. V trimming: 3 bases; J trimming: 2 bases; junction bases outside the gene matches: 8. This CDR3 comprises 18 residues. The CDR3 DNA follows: TGTGCCAGCAGTTTGACATCGGGACTAGCGGGACACACAGATACGCAGTATTTT. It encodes CASSLTSGLAGHTDTQYF.

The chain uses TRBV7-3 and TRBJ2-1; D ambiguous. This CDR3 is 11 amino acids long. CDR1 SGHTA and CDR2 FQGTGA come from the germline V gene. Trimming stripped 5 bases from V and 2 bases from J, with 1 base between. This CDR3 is CASSTYNEQFF. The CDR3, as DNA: TGTGCCAGCAGCACCTACAATGAGCAGTTCTTC.

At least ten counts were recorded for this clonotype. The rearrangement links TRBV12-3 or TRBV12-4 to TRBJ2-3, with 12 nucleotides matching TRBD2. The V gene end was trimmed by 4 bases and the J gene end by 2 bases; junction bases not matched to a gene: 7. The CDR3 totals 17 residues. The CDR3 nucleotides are TGTGCCAGCAGTTCGTCCACTAGCGGGAGGCACACAGATACGCAGTATTTT. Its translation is CASSSSTSGRHTDTQYF.

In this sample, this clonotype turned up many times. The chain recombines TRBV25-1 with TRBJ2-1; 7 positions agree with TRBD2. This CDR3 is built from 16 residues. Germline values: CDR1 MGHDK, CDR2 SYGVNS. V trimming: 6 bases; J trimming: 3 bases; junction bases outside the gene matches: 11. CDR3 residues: CASRGGRSVGYNEQFF. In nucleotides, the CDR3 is TGTGCCAGCAGGGGAGGGAGGTCGGTTGGCTACAATGAGCAGTTCTTC. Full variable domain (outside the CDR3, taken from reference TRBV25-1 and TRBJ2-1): EADIYQTPRYLVIGTGKKITLECSQTMGHDKMYWYQQDPGMELHLIHYSYGVNSTEKGDLSSESTVSRIRTEHFPLTLESARPSHTSQYLCASRGGRSVGYNEQFFGPGTRLTVL.

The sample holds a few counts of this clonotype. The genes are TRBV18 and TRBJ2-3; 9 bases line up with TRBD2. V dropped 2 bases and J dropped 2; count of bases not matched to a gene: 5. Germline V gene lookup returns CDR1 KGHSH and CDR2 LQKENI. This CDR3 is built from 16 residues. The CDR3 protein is CASSPGLAGSTDTQYF. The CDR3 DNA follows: TGTGCCAGCTCACCAGGTCTAGCGGGATCCACAGATACGCAGTATTTT.

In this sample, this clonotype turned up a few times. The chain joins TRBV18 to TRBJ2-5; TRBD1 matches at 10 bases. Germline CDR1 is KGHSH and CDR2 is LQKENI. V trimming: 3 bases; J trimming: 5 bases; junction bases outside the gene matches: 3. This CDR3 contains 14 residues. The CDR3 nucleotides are TGTGCCAGCTCACCGGGACAGGGGTTGGAGACCCAGTACTTC. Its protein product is CASSPGQGLETQYF.

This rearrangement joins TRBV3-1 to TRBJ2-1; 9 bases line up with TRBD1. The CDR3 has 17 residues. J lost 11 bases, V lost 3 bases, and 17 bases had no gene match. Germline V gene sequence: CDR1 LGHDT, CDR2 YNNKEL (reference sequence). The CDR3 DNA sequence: TGTGCCAGCAGCCAGGGTCCGGGACAGGGTAGTGTCGGTCAGCAGTTCTTC. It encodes CASSQGPGQGSVGQQFF.

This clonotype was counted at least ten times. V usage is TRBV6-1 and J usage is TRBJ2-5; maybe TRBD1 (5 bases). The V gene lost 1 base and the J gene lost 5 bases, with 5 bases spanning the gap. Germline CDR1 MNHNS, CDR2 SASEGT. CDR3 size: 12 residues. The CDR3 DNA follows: TGTGCCAGCAGTGAAGGGGGCGAGACCCAGTACTTC. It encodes CASSEGGETQYF.

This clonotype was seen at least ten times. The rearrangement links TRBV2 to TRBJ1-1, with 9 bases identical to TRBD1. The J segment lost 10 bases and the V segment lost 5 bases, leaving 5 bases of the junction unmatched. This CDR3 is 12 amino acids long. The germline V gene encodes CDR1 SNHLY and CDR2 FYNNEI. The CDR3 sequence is CASSLDRGTAFF. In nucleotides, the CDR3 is TGTGCCAGCAGTCTAGACAGGGGGACAGCTTTCTTT. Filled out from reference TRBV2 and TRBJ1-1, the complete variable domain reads EPEVTQTPSHQVTQMGQEVILRCVPISNHLYFYWYRQILGQKVEFLVSFYNNEISEKSEIFDDQFSVERPDGSNFTLKIRSTKLEDSAMYFCASSLDRGTAFFGQGTRLTVV.

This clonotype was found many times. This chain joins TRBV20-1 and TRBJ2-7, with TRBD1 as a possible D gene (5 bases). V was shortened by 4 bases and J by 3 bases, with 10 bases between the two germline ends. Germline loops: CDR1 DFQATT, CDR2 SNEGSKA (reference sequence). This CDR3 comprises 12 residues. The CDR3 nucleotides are TGCAGTGCTACAGACAGATACTACGAGCAGTACTTC. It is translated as CSATDRYYEQYF.

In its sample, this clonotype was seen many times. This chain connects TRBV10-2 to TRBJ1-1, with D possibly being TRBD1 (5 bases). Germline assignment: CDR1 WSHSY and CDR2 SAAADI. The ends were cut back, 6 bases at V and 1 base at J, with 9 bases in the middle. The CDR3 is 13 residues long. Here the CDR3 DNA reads TGCGCCAGCAGGATGACAGCGAACACTGAAGCTTTCTTT. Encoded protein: CASRMTANTEAFF.

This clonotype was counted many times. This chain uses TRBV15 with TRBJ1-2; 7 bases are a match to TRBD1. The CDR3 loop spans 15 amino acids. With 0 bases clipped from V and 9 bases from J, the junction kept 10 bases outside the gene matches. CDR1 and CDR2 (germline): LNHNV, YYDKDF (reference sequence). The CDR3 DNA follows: TGTGCCACCAGCAGAGATGTTTCAGGGGGTTTGAGCTACACCTTC. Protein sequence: CATSRDVSGGLSYTF.

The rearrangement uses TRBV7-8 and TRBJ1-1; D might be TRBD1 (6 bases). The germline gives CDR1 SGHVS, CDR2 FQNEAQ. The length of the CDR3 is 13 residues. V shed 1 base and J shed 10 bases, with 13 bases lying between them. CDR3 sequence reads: CASSLDRVGGAFF. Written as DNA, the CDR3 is TGTGCCAGCAGCTTAGACAGGGTAGGGGGAGCTTTCTTT.